This T cell receptor beta chain emerged from a study of T cells after somatic rescue of genetic block. Only in-frame clones appear in the TCRdb table, and some are missing; sequencing was by immunoSEQ multiplex PCR. The sample shows thousands of clones, roughly four fifths of them seen only once. Germline assignment: CDR1 MNHNY and CDR2 SVGAGI (reference sequence). Trimming took off 6 bases at V and 4 bases at J, with 12 bases between the two ends. The length of the CDR3 is 13 residues. This rearrangement joins TRBV6-6 to TRBJ1-1; a weak D match, TRBD1 (5 bases). This sequence was found in a boy younger than 18. Sequenced sample: peripheral blood mononuclear cells (PBMCs). The CDR3: CASRTDIGTEAFF. CDR3 sequence (DNA): TGTGCCAGCAGAACGGACATAGGCACTGAAGCTTTCTTT.